The 2 T cell receptor beta chains below all came from one sample that was sequenced in a study of vaccination and CD4 T cells after COVID-19. The treatment was: approximately nine-day PBMC culture with coronavirus spike peptide pools or control peptides (ViraFEST assay). What these receptors recognize is not known. Cultured CD4+ T-cell DNA underwent Oncomine TCR Beta short-read sequencing. TCRdb used MiXCR to reprocess the PCR reads, holding one entry per CDR3 protein. Here the sample spans around 14,000 distinct CDR3 sequences, roughly 58% being singletons. Sequenced input: CD4+ T cells from blood, cultured in vitro. Every receptor here comes from a human donor who had recovered from COVID-19.

The chain recombines TRBV19 with TRBJ1-3; 7 nucleotides align to TRBD1. V shed 5 bases, J shed 0 bases, and the junction held 4 bases outside the gene matches. The V gene's germline CDR1 is LNHDA and CDR2 SQIVND (reference sequence). The CDR3 consists of 15 residues. CDR3 sequence (DNA): TGTGCCAGTAGTCACAGGGGCCTCTCTGGAAACACCATATATTTT. It codes for CASSHRGLSGNTIYF.

The rearrangement joins TRBV20-1 to TRBJ1-4, with D uncertain. V was trimmed by 1 base and J by 2 bases, leaving 8 bases between them. The CDR3 covers 14 residues. Germline V CDR1 and CDR2: DFQATT, SNEGSKA (reference sequence). DNA for the CDR3: TGCAGTGCTAGAGCCGCTAGGACTAATGAAAAACTGTTTTTT. Amino acids: CSARAARTNEKLFF.